What follows is one T cell receptor beta chain and its context. Its antigen is undetermined. Patients with autoimmune history or systemic immunosuppression were excluded. CDR3 length: 14 residues. CDR1 SGDLS and CDR2 YYNGEE come from the germline V gene. Trimming took off 0 bases at V and 6 bases at J, with 7 bases between the two ends. These data belong to a study of OX40 agonist ivuxolimab in advanced cancers. Whole-study context: Patients enrolled in dose escalation were diagnosed with hepatocellular carcinoma, melanoma, renal cell or head and neck cancer. General study points: CD8+ T cells showed, on average, more clonal expansion than CD4+ cells. The 0.1-3.0 mg/kg partial responders had among the lowest clonal expansion.

Some clones are missing from TCRdb's copy, which holds only in-frame ones; the method was immunoSEQ multiplex PCR. The sample holds 50,000 to 75,000 clones; roughly 91% are singletons and the top ten take 0.75% to 0.9%. Sequences were derived from CD4+ or CD8+ T cells sorted from blood, sampled in a trial of the OX40 agonist ivuxolimab. V gene TRBV9 combines with J gene TRBJ1-6, with D maybe TRBD1 (5 bases). This TCR was sampled from an adult with an advanced solid tumor such as melanoma, head and neck, liver or kidney cancer. The CDR3 reads CASSVEGLNSPLHF. In DNA form, the CDR3 reads TGTGCCAGCAGCGTAGAGGGGCTTAATTCACCCCTCCACTTT.